Only one count was recorded for the clone carrying this TCR beta chain. The entry originates in a study of shared clonotypes between healthy human individuals. V was cut by 2 bases and J by 0 bases, with 7 bases left in between. The CDR3 runs 14 residues. CDR1 is MNHNS, CDR2 SASEGT, per germline. Donors, without exception, were Caucasian adults residing in Nashville, Tennessee. TCRdb's copy holds only in-frame clones and misses some; the assay was immunoSEQ multiplex PCR. The table shows millions of clones, with around 94% occurring only once. The receptor comes from a man younger than 30 in good health. The genes are TRBV6-1 and TRBJ2-5; no clear D gene. Sample: naive CD4+ T cells sorted from blood. As for subset: CD45RA+ positively selected. CDR3 in DNA: TGTGCCAGCAGTGAATGGGCGTACCAAGAGACCCAGTACTTC. This gives the protein CASSEWAYQETQYF.